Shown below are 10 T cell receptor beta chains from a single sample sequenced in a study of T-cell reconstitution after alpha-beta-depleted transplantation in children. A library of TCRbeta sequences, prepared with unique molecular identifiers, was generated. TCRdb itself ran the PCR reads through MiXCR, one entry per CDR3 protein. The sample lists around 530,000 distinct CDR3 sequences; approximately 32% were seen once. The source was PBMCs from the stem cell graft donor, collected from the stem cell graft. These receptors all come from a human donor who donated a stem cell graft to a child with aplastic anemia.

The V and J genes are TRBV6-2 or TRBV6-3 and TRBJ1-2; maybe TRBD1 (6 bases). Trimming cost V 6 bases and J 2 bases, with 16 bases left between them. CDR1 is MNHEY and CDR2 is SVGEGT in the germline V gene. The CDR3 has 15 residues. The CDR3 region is CASSPPRGQNYGYTF. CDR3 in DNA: TGTGCCAGCAGCCCACCGCGAGGACAGAACTATGGCTACACCTTC.

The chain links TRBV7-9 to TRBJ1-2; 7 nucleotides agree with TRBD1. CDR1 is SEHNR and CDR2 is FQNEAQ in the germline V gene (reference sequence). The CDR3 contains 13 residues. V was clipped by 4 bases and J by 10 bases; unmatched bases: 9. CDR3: CASSSSDRSFYTF. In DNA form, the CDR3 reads TGTGCCAGCAGCTCCTCGGACAGGTCTTTCTACACCTTC.

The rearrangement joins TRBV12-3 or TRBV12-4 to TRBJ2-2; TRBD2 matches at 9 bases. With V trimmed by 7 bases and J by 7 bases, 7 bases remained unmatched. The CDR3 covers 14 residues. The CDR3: CASILRGGHGELFF. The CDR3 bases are TGTGCCAGCATCCTGCGGGGGGGTCACGGGGAGCTGTTTTTT.

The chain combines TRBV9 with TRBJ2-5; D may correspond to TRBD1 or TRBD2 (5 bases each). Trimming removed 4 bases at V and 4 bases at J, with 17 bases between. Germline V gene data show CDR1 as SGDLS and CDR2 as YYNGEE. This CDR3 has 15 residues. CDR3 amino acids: CASSPGTALGETQYF. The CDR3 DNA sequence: TGTGCCAGCAGCCCCGGGACCGCTCTGGGAGAGACCCAGTACTTC.

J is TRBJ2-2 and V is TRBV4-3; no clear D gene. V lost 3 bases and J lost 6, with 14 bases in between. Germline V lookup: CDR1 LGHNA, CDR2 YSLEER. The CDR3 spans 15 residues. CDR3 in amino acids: CASSQASGSSGELFF. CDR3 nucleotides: TGCGCCAGCAGCCAGGCTAGTGGGTCTTCCGGGGAGCTGTTTTTT.

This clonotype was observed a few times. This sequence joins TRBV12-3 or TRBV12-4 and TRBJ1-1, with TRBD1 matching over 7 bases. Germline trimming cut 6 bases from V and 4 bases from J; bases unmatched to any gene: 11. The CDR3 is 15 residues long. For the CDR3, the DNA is TGTGCCAGCAGCACCCGACAGGGAGGGAGCACTGAAGCTTTCTTT. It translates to CASSTRQGGSTEAFF.

As DNA, the CDR3 is TGTGCCATCAGTGGGATACAAGGTATGGGGAACACTGAAGCTTTCTTT. Protein sequence: CAISGIQGMGNTEAFF. The chain joins TRBV10-3 to TRBJ1-1; D is unresolved. Germline loops: CDR1 ENHRY, CDR2 SYGVKD. The CDR3 loop spans 16 amino acids. V shed 4 bases and J shed 1 base, with 16 bases lying between them.

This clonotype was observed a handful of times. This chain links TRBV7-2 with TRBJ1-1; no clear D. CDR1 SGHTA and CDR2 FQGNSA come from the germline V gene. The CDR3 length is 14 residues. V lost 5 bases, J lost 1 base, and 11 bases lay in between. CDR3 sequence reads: CASSPTPKNTEAFF. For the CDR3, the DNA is TGTGCCAGCAGCCCGACCCCGAAGAACACTGAAGCTTTCTTT.

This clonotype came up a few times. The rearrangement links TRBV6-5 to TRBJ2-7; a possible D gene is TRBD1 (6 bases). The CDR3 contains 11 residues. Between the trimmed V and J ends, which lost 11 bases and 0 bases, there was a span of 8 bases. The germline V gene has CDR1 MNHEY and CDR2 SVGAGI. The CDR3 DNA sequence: TGTGCCGTCAGGGGCTCCTACGAGCAGTACTTC. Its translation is CAVRGSYEQYF.

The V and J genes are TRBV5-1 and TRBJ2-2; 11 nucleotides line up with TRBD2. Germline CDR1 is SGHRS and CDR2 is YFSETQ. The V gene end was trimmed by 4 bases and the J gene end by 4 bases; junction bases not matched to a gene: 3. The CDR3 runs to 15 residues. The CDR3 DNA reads TGCGCCAGCAGCACGACTAGCGGGACCACCGGGGAGCTGTTTTTT. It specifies CASSTTSGTTGELFF.